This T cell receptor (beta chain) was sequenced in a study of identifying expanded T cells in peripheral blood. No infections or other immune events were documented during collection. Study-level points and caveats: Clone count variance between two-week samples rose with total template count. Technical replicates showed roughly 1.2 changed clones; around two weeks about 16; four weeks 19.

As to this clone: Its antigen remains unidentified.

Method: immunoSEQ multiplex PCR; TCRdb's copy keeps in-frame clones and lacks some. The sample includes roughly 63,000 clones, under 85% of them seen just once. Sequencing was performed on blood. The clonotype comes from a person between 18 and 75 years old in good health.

The CDR3 region has the DNA TGTGCCAGCAGCCCCGACAGGGTACGGGGCGACCAGTACTTC. Its protein is CASSPDRVRGDQYF. The chain is built from TRBV5-4 and TRBJ2-5; 7 nucleotides align to TRBD1. The V and J ends lost 4 bases and 10 bases, in that order; junction bases with no gene match: 13. CDR1 SGHNT and CDR2 YYREEE come from the germline V gene (reference sequence). CDR3 length equals 14 residues.